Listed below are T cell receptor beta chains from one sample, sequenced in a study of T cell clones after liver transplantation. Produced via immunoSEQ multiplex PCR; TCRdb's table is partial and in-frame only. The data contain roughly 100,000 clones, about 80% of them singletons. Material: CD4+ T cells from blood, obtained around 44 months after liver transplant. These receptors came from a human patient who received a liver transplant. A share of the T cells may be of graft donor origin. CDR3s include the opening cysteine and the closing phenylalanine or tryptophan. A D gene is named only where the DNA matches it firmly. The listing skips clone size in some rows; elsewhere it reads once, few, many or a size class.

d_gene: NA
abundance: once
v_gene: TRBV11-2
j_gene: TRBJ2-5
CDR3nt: TGTGCCAGCAGCCAGCATTTGGGTCAAGAGACCCAGTACTTC
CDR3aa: CASSQHLGQETQYF

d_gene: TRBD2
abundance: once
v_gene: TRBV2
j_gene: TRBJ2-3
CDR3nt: TGTGCCAGCAGTGAAGCGCGGCGCGGGGGGTACAAACATACGCAGTATTTT
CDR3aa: CASSEARRGGYKHTQYF

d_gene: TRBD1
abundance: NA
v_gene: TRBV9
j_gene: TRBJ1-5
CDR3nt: TGTGCCAGCAGCCAGGGGGTTTTTGATCAGCCCCAGCATTTT
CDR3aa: CASSQGVFDQPQHF

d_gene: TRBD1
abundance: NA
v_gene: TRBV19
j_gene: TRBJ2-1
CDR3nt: TGTGCCAGTAGTATTCTGACAGGGGGATGGATCAATGAGCAGTTCTTC
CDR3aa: CASSILTGGWINEQFF

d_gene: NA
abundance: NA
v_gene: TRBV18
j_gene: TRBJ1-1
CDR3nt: TGTGCCAGCTCACCAACCCCGCGTGAAGCTTTCTTT
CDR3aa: CASSPTPREAFF

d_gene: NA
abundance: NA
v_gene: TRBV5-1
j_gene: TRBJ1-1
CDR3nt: TGCGCCAGCAGCTTGAGGCAGGGTACTGAAGCTTTCTTT
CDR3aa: CASSLRQGTEAFF

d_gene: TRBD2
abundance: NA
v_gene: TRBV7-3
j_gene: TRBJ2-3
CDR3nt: TGTGCCAGCAGCCCCTCGGGGGGGGGCGAACGAGATACGCAGTATTTT
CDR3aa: CASSPSGGGERDTQYF

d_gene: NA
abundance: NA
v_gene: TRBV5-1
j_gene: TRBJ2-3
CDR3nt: TGCGCCAGCAGCGGAACAGGGAAGGGGTACAAAGATACGCAGTATTTT
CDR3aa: CASSGTGKGYKDTQYF

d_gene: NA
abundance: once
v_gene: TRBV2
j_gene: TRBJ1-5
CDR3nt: TGTGCCAGCAGCGCCTTCGGCAGCAATCAGCCCCAGCATTTT
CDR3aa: CASSAFGSNQPQHF

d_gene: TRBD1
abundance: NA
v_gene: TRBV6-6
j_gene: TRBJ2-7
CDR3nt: TGTGCCAGCAGACCACCGGGACAGGGGGCTAGGGAGCAGTACTTC
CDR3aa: CASRPPGQGAREQYF

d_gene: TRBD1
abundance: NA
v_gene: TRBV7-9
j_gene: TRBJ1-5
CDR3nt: TGTGCCAGCAGCTCTTCCAACAGGGGGAACAATCAGCCCCAGCATTTT
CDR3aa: CASSSSNRGNNQPQHF

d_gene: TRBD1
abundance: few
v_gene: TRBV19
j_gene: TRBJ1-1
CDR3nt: TGTGCCAGTAGATCGGACAGGGGGAACCCTGAAGCTTTCTTT
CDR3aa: CASRSDRGNPEAFF